Here is one T cell receptor beta chain with its context. With 5 bases removed from V and 1 base from J, the gap between germline ends came to 11 bases. Germline loops: CDR1 SGHAT, CDR2 FQDESV (reference sequence). The CDR3 is 14 amino acids. The record originates from a study of T cell responses to AZD1222 COVID-19 vaccine. The method was immunoSEQ multiplex PCR; TCRdb's version includes in-frame clones alone and lacks a portion of them. This sample has about 120,000 clones, with about 90% found just once. J is TRBJ1-1 and V is TRBV11-1; D not resolved. Sequencing was performed on peripheral blood, taken 28 days after the second AZD1222 dose. The sequence was collected from an adult who received the AZD1222 COVID-19 vaccine. The CDR3, as DNA: TGTGCCAGCAGCCCGCGGTTTCAGAACACTGAAGCTTTCTTT. Its protein product is CASSPRFQNTEAFF.